The clone carrying this TCR beta chain was detected only a few times. The source of the sample is a study of cytomegalovirus exposure and HLA in healthy donors. 13 Jbeta primers and 60 Vbeta primers were used for the PCR. Produced via immunoSEQ multiplex PCR; TCRdb's table is partial and in-frame only. The sample contains just over 150,000 clones, roughly 88% of which appear only once. J gave up 3 bases and V 3 bases, and 10 bases lay outside the gene matches. Per germline, CDR1 SGDLS and CDR2 YYNGEE. This CDR3 spans 16 amino acids. This TCR came from a man over 45 in good health and CMV-seropositive. The gene calls are TRBV9 and TRBJ1-1, with 8 bases aligning to TRBD1. The sequenced material came from PBMCs. The CDR3 protein is CASSANRGKGDTEAFF. The CDR3 DNA reads TGTGCCAGCAGCGCTAACAGGGGGAAAGGGGACACTGAAGCTTTCTTT.